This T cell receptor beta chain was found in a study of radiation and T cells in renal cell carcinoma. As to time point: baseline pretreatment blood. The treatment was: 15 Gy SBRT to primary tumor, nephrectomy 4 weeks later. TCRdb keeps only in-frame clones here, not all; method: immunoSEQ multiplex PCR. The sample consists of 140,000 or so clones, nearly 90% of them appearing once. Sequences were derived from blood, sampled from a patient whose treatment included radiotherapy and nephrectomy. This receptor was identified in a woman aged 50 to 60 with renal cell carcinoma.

CDR3 protein: CASSLIGTGANYGYTF. CDR3 coding DNA: TGTGCCAGCAGCTTGATAGGGACAGGGGCTAACTATGGCTACACCTTC. The chain uses TRBV7-9 and TRBJ1-2, with 10 bases that match TRBD1. CDR3 length: 16 residues. With 3 bases clipped from V and 0 bases from J, the junction kept 4 bases outside the gene matches. The germline CDR1 and CDR2 sequences are SEHNR and FQNEAQ (reference sequence). The full variable domain, in which reference TRBV7-9 and TRBJ1-2 provide the parts outside the CDR3, is DTGVSQNPRHKITKRGQNVTFRCDPISEHNRLYWYRQTLGQGPEFLTYFQNEAQLEKSRLLSDRFSAERPKGSFSTLEIQRTEQGDSAMYLCASSLIGTGANYGYTFGSGTRLTVV.